This TCR beta chain was recovered during a study of graft-versus-host responses after intestinal transplantation. Data came from immunoSEQ multiplex PCR; TCRdb stores just in-frame clones and leaves some out. The sample consists of tens of thousands of clones, roughly 82% of them appearing once. The V gene's germline CDR1 is MNHEY and CDR2 SVGAGI. This CDR3 spans 13 amino acids. The V end lost 2 bases, the J end lost 1 base, and 5 bases lay between the germline ends. Turning to this clone: Its cognate antigen is unknown.

The input for sequencing was unstimulated CD4+ T cells sorted from spleen or lymph node cells, taken before intestinal transplant. This TCR derives from a human donor who received an intestinal transplant. The chain employs TRBV6-5 and TRBJ1-1; D not certain. CDR3 protein: CASSYKPNTEAFF. For the CDR3, the DNA is TGTGCCAGCAGTTACAAACCGAACACTGAAGCTTTCTTT.